This TCR beta chain derives from a study of blood T cells in healthy people across ages. In germline, CDR1 is MNHNY, CDR2 SVGAGI (reference sequence). This CDR3 is built from 14 residues. V shed 5 bases and J shed 7 bases, with 14 bases lying between them. Primers used in a second PCR of about 6 to 11 cycles were a sample-barcoded 5' primer and a J-beta primer mix. TCRdb passed the 5' RACE reads through MiXCR, listing each CDR3 protein once. This sample has 550,000 to 650,000 distinct CDR3 sequences, with roughly a quarter found just once. These data also featured in a second study, about T cells of mothers and their children. According to that study: About 6 children and their three healthy Caucasian mothers were the donors. The study found thymic selection shapes TCR recombination output similarly in related and unrelated pairs.

This chain uses TRBV6-6 with TRBJ1-4; D call uncertain. The material sequenced was blood. The clonotype was recovered from a boy aged 2 to 10 in good health. CDR3 sequence: CASSARVGSEKLFF. The CDR3 DNA reads TGTGCCAGCAGTGCTAGGGTCGGCTCTGAAAAACTGTTTTTT.